This T cell receptor beta chain appears in the sequencing data of a study of blood T cell repertoires in COVID-19. Study-wide background: Specimens from acute and convalescent COVID-19 originated in the United States, Italy and Spain.

Sequencing was performed with immunoSEQ multiplex PCR; in TCRdb, only in-frame clones are kept and a portion is missing. Of 45,000 to 65,000 clones listed, over 75% are singletons. The CDR3 has 8 amino acids. V dropped 8 bases and J dropped 8 bases, with 3 bases sitting between them. From germline, CDR1 is SEHNR and CDR2 FQNEAQ (reference sequence). The TCR originated in a man between 65 and 85 years old with active COVID-19. V and J are TRBV7-9 and TRBJ1-1; no clear D gene. Sequenced material: peripheral blood. Written as DNA, the CDR3 is TGTGCCAGCTCGGAAGCTTTCTTT. Translating it yields CASSEAFF.